Below, 12 T cell receptor beta chains from the same sample are listed, as sequenced in a study of cytomegalovirus exposure and HLA in healthy donors. The PCR was carried out with 60 Vbeta primers and 13 Jbeta primers. The protocol was immunoSEQ multiplex PCR, while the TCRdb copy is restricted to in-frame clones and leaves out a portion. The repertoire holds around 130,000 clones, with roughly 79% as singletons. Material: PBMCs. Source of these receptors: a woman between 45 and 60 years old in good health and CMV-seronegative.

This chain links TRBV18 with TRBJ2-7, with 10 bases identical to TRBD2. This CDR3 is 17 amino acids long. The V and J ends lost 2 bases and 3 bases, in that order; junction bases with no gene match: 10. Germline lookup yields CDR1 KGHSH and CDR2 LQKENI. CDR3 sequence (DNA): TGTGCCAGCTCACCAGGAAAAGCGGGAGGGCAGGTCTACGAGCAGTACTTC. Protein sequence: CASSPGKAGGQVYEQYF.

This chain joins TRBV4-2 and TRBJ2-7; tentatively, D is TRBD1 (5 bases). CDR1 is LGHNA, CDR2 YNFKEQ, per germline. Trimming removed 6 bases from V and 1 base from J, with 16 bases in between. The CDR3 length is 15 residues. CDR3 in DNA: TGTGCCAGCAGTCTCCAGGACATTGGGTCCTACGAGCAGTACTTC. It specifies CASSLQDIGSYEQYF.

This clone was counted once. This CDR3 is CASSSRGLSGNTIYF. In DNA form, the CDR3 reads TGTGCCAGCAGCTCCAGGGGTCTCTCTGGAAACACCATATATTTT. V gene TRBV7-3 combines with J gene TRBJ1-3; a weak D match, TRBD1 (6 bases). The germline V gene encodes CDR1 SGHTA and CDR2 FQGTGA. The CDR3 runs 15 residues. Trimming removed 4 bases at V and 0 bases at J, with 10 bases between.

The chain couples TRBV25-1 to TRBJ2-5; perhaps TRBD1 as D (6 bases). The V gene's germline CDR1 is MGHDK and CDR2 SYGVNS. The CDR3 runs 17 residues. V gave up 3 bases and J gave up 4 bases, with 21 bases separating them. The CDR3 DNA sequence: TGTGCCAGCAGTGAGCCCCCCCCGGGACAACTCGGAGAGACCCAGTACTTC. Translating gives CASSEPPPGQLGETQYF.

The genes are TRBV11-2 and TRBJ1-2, with D unclear. This CDR3 is 13 amino acids long. Germline lookup yields CDR1 SGHAT and CDR2 FQNNGV. V lost 5 bases and J lost 2, with 9 bases in between. This chain's CDR3 is CASSAARNYGYTF. In DNA form, the CDR3 reads TGTGCCAGCAGCGCAGCTAGAAACTATGGCTACACCTTC.

The V call is TRBV6-5, the J call TRBJ2-7; 9 bases line up with TRBD2. The germline gives CDR1 MNHEY, CDR2 SVGAGI. CDR3 size: 13 residues. The V and J ends lost 8 bases and 5 bases, in that order; junction bases with no gene match: 7. In DNA form, the CDR3 reads TGTGCCAGCCGGCGGGAGGGCCCGGACGAGCAGTACTTC. Its translation: CASRREGPDEQYF.

This chain joins TRBV4-3 and TRBJ1-3, with D maybe TRBD1 (6 bases). V lost 4 bases, J lost 3 bases, and 16 bases lay in between. The CDR3 sequence is 16 residues long. CDR1 is LGHNA and CDR2 is YSLEER in the germline V gene. The CDR3 here is CASSLLKGGYGNTIYF. The CDR3 DNA is TGCGCCAGCAGCCTACTCAAAGGGGGTTATGGAAACACCATATATTTT.

The V call is TRBV19, the J call TRBJ2-7; 9 positions match TRBD1. Germline V gene lookup returns CDR1 LNHDA and CDR2 SQIVND (reference sequence). V shed 3 bases and J 6 bases; nucleotides not matched to a gene: 9. The CDR3 spans 15 residues. This chain's CDR3 is CASSIPGQGSGEQYF. DNA of the CDR3: TGTGCCAGTAGTATTCCGGGACAGGGAAGTGGCGAGCAGTACTTC.

This chain joins TRBV4-1 and TRBJ2-7; 8 nucleotides match TRBD1. The V and J ends lost 0 bases and 4 bases, in that order; junction bases with no gene match: 17. The CDR3 runs 19 residues. Looked up from germline, CDR1 is MGHRA and CDR2 is YSYEKL. CDR3 coding DNA: TGCGCCAGCAGCCAAGATCCCCCGTTTCGGCAGGGGGCGCGATACGAGCAGTACTTC. Residues: CASSQDPPFRQGARYEQYF.

The rearrangement links TRBV21-1 to TRBJ1-1. TRBV21-1 is classified as a pseudogene. CDR3 length: 17 residues. The CDR3 reads CASSKGRGGGGVTEAFF. The CDR3 DNA follows: TGTGCCAGCAGCAAGGGGCGGGGAGGCGGGGGAGTCACTGAAGCTTTCTTT.

Turning to this clone: The junction and the germline gene differ at one end; a read error may be behind it. This chain joins TRBV29-1 and TRBJ1-1; no reliable D call. This CDR3 comprises 15 residues. The germline CDR1 and CDR2 sequences are SQVTM and ANQGSEA. This CDR3 is CSVKYGGVVNPEAFF. The CDR3 coding sequence is TGCAGCGTTAAGTACGGCGGAGTGGTGAACCCTGAAGCTTTCTTT.

This chain connects TRBV7-9 to TRBJ1-5; D is unclear. Germline values: CDR1 SEHNR, CDR2 FQNEAQ (reference sequence). V lost 5 bases, J lost 5 bases, and 10 bases lay in between. The CDR3 loop spans 13 amino acids. The CDR3 sequence is CASSALRDQPQHF. DNA of the CDR3: TGTGCCAGCAGCGCACTGCGGGATCAGCCCCAGCATTTT.